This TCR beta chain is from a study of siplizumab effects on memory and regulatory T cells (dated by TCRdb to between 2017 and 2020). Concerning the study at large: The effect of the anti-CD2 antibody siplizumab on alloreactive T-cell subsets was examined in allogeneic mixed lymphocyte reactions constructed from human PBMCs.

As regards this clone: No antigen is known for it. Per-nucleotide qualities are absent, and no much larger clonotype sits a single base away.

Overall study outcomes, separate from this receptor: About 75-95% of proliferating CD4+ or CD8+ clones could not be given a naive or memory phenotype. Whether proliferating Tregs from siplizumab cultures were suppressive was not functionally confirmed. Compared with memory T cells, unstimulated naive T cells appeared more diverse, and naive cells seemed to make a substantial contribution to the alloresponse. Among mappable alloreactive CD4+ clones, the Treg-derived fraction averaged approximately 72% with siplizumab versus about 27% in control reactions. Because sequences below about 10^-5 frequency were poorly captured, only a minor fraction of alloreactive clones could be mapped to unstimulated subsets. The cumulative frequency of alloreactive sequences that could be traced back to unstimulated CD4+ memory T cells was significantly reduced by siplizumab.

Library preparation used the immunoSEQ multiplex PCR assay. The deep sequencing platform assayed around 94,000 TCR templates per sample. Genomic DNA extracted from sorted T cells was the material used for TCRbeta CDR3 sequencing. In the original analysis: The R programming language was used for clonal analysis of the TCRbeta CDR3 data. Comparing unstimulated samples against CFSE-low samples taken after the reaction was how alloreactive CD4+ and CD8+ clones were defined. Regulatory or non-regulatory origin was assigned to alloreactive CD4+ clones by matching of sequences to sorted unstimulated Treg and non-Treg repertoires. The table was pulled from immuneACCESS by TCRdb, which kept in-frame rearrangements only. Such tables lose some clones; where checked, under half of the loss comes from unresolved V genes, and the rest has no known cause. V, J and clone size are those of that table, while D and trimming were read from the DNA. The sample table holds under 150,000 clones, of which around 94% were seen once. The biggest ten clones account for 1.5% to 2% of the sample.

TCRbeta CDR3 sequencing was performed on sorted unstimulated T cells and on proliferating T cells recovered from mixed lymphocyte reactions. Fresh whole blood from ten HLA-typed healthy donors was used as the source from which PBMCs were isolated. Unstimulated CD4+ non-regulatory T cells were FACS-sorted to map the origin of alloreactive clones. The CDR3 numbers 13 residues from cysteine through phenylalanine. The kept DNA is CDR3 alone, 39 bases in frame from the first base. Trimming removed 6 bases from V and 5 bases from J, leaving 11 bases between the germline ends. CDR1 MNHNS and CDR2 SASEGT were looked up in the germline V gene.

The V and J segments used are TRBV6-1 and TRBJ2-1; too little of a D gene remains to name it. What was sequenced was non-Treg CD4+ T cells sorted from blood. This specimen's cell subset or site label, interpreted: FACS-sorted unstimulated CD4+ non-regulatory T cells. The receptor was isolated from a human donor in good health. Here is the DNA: TGTGCCAGCAGCCCCCGGACCGACAATGAGCAGTTCTTC. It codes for CASSPRTDNEQFF.